Presented here are 12 T cell receptor beta chains from one specimen sequenced in a study of shared clonotypes between healthy human individuals. The method was immunoSEQ multiplex PCR; TCRdb's version includes in-frame clones alone and lacks a portion of them. The data contain about 1 million clones, 65% to 75% of them singletons. Sample: memory CD4+ T cells sorted from blood. Subset given: CD45RA-negative fraction. The receptors here all came from a man between 18 and 29 years old in good health.

This clone was recorded only once. The gene calls are TRBV7-2 and TRBJ1-5, with 8 bases fitting TRBD1. The CDR3 sequence is 15 residues long. Germline CDR1 SGHTA, CDR2 FQGNSA. With 5 bases clipped from V and 5 bases from J, the junction kept 8 bases outside the gene matches. Written as DNA, the CDR3 is TGTGCCAGCAGCGCGCGGACAGGGTATGATCAGCCCCAGCATTTT. Translation: CASSARTGYDQPQHF.

This chain uses TRBV7-2 with TRBJ2-7; 12 bases align to TRBD2. Trimming at V came to 10 bases and at J to 2 bases, leaving 6 bases not matched to a gene. The CDR3 totals 14 residues. The germline CDR1 and CDR2 sequences are SGHTA and FQGNSA. The CDR3 sequence is CATQRTSGTYEQYF. The CDR3 region has the DNA TGTGCCACACAGAGGACTAGCGGGACCTACGAGCAGTACTTC.

This sequence joins TRBV19 and TRBJ1-1; 10 positions agree with TRBD1. The V segment lost 5 bases and the J segment 3 bases; nucleotides outside the gene matches: 9. The germline V gene encodes CDR1 LNHDA and CDR2 SQIVND (reference sequence). This CDR3 has 16 residues. The CDR3 here is CASSLRTGTGDTEAFF. CDR3 in DNA: TGTGCCAGTAGTCTTCGAACGGGGACAGGGGACACTGAAGCTTTCTTT. Supplemented by reference TRBV19 and TRBJ1-1, the full variable domain reads DGGITQSPKYLFRKEGQNVTLSCEQNLNHDAMYWYRQDPGQGLRLIYYSQIVNDFQKGDIAEGYSVSREKKESFPLTVTSAQKNPTAFYLCASSLRTGTGDTEAFFGQGTRLTVV.

This clone was counted once. The genes are TRBV28 and TRBJ1-1, with D perhaps matching TRBD1 (6 bases). The V and J ends lost 2 bases and 6 bases respectively, with 13 bases between them. The V gene's germline CDR1 is MDHEN and CDR2 SYDVKM. The CDR3 consists of 14 residues. CDR3 amino acids: CASSLGRGWAEAFF. CDR3 coding DNA: TGTGCCAGCAGTTTAGGCAGGGGATGGGCTGAAGCTTTCTTT.

The gene calls are TRBV28 and TRBJ2-2; D is possibly TRBD1 (6 bases). The CDR3 spans 14 residues. CDR1 is MDHEN, CDR2 SYDVKM, per germline. The ends were cut back, 6 bases at V and 2 bases at J, with 10 bases in the middle. As DNA, the CDR3 is TGTGCCAGCAGCGGGACACCAAACACCGGGGAGCTGTTTTTT. This sequence encodes CASSGTPNTGELFF.

This chain links TRBV5-1 with TRBJ2-7, with 7 bases identical to TRBD1. The CDR3 consists of 13 residues. V gave up 2 bases and J gave up 3 bases; unmatched junction bases: 2. CDR1 is SGHRS, CDR2 YFSETQ, per germline. In DNA form, the CDR3 reads TGCGCCAGCAGCTTAGGGGGCCTCTACGAGCAGTACTTC. Translation gives CASSLGGLYEQYF.

Comments on this clone: Other DNA sequences from this sample encode an identical CDR3 as well. V is TRBV5-4 and J is TRBJ2-2; perhaps TRBD1 as D (6 bases). In germline, CDR1 is SGHNT, CDR2 YYREEE (reference sequence). This CDR3 contains 15 residues. Trimming took off 3 bases at V and 1 base at J, with 10 bases between the two ends. The CDR3 DNA reads as TGTGCCAGCAGCTATGACAGGAGGAACACCGGGGAGCTGTTTTTT. Translation gives CASSYDRRNTGELFF. The whole variable domain, filled in from reference TRBV5-4 and TRBJ2-2, reads ETGVTQSPTHLIKTRGQQVTLRCSSQSGHNTVSWYQQALGQGPQFIFQYYREEENGRGNFPPRFSGLQFPNYSSELNVNALELDDSALYLCASSYDRRNTGELFFGEGSRLTVL.

This clone was counted only a few times. This chain links TRBV2 with TRBJ2-5, with TRBD2 identical over 7 bases. This CDR3 is 15 amino acids long. Germline V gives CDR1 SNHLY, CDR2 FYNNEI. Losses at the gene ends were 3 bases for V and 6 bases for J; bases not matched to a gene: 10. The CDR3 DNA reads as TGTGCCAGCAGTGAGAGTTGGGGGGAGGGTAAGACCCAGTACTTC. Residues: CASSESWGEGKTQYF. Supplemented by reference TRBV2 and TRBJ2-5, the full variable domain reads EPEVTQTPSHQVTQMGQEVILRCVPISNHLYFYWYRQILGQKVEFLVSFYNNEISEKSEIFDDQFSVERPDGSNFTLKIRSTKLEDSAMYFCASSESWGEGKTQYFGPGTRLLVL.

The rearrangement links TRBV9 to TRBJ2-1; D is unresolved. Germline V gene data show CDR1 as SGDLS and CDR2 as YYNGEE. The V gene lost 2 bases and the J gene lost 6 bases, with 9 bases spanning the gap. The CDR3 consists of 13 residues. The CDR3 nucleotides read TGTGCCAGCAGCGTCAGCATCGTCAATGAGCAGTTCTTC. Translation: CASSVSIVNEQFF.

CDR3 in DNA: TGCAGCGTGACAGGGACCTACGAGCAGTACTTC. As protein: CSVTGTYEQYF. The chain couples TRBV29-1 to TRBJ2-7; 7 bases align to TRBD1. Germline V CDR1 and CDR2: SQVTM, ANQGSEA. V shed 6 bases, J shed 2 bases, and the junction held 1 base outside the gene matches. The CDR3 has 11 residues.

A single count supports this clone. The genes are TRBV4-1 and TRBJ2-5; the D gene is possibly TRBD1 (6 bases). Trimming left V 1 base short and J 4 bases short, with 13 bases between. Germline CDR1 and CDR2: MGHRA and YSYEKL. The CDR3 sequence is 15 residues long. The CDR3 DNA sequence: TGCGCCAGCAGCCAAGTGGACAGAGTAAGAGAGACCCAGTACTTC. The encoded protein is CASSQVDRVRETQYF.

CDR3: CASSHRGALAGVFAEQYF. CDR3 in DNA: TGTGCCAGCAGTCACCGGGGGGCCCTAGCGGGTGTTTTCGCCGAGCAGTACTTC. The chain joins TRBV9 to TRBJ2-7, with 8 bases fitting TRBD2. V shed 5 bases and J 6 bases; nucleotides not matched to a gene: 22. Germline CDR1 SGDLS, CDR2 YYNGEE. CDR3 size: 18 residues.